This TCR beta chain emerged from a study of graft-versus-host responses after intestinal transplantation. Study-wide context: Every one of the recipients received anti-thymocyte globulin induction and afterwards took tacrolimus and steroids for roughly 3 years.

As concerns this clone: Its specificity is not known.

There are 13 residues in the CDR3. Trimming shortened V by 0 bases and J by 6 bases, and 11 bases separated the two germline ends. CDR1 and CDR2 (germline): GTSNPN, SVGIG (reference sequence). Produced via immunoSEQ multiplex PCR; TCRdb's table is partial and in-frame only. Here the sample spans some 7,700 clones, around four fifths being singletons. General study findings and limits: Association was observed between peak circulating GvH clone levels and early post-transplant HvG declines. GvH clones occurred in recipient marrow; some first appeared in ileum or blood. Within allografts, high graft-versus-host to host-versus-graft clonal ratios were seen among patients with graft-donor T cell macrochimerism.

Processing was applied to graft tissue in order to liberate intraepithelial and lamina propria lymphocytes. This sequence originates from a human patient who received an intestinal transplant, so some T cells may come from the graft donor. Material: ileum tissue, obtained about 130 days after transplant. V and J are TRBV30 and TRBJ1-2; maybe TRBD1 (6 bases). CDR3 sequence: CAWSVGTSNGYTF. CDR3 in DNA: TGTGCCTGGAGTGTGGGGACATCTAATGGCTACACCTTC.